This entry describes one T cell receptor (beta chain). Its antigen is still unknown. No base-level quality is on record; no much larger clone is a single base apart. Here V drops 7 bases and J drops 4 bases, and the junction holds 14 bases not matched to any gene. Including the terminal cysteine and phenylalanine, the CDR3 comprises 16 residues. The retained sequence is limited to the CDR3, 48 bases, with the frame set at the first base. The germline V gene encodes CDR1 SGHAT and CDR2 FQDESV (reference sequence). A MiSeq instrument was used for deep resolution sequencing, which targeted depths ranging from 1 in 1 million up to 1 in 200,000 T cells, with coverage averaging 10x for each clonotype. The immunoSEQ hsTCRB Kit was used to generate the TCR beta libraries. The study's processing was this. ImmunoSEQ Data Assistant and ImmunoSEQ Analyzer were used for data analysis, and V, D and J genes were assigned according to IMGT definitions. Clonality, which ranges from 0 to 1, was calculated as one minus the normalized Shannon entropy of productive rearrangement frequencies. Only overrepresented clonotypes making up at least 0.05% of the repertoire of each patient were included in the public clonotype analysis. Around 14 repertoires from age-matched healthy donors, obtained from immuneACCESS, served as clonality controls. The table was pulled from immuneACCESS by TCRdb, which kept in-frame rearrangements only. Such tables lose some clones; where checked, under half of the loss comes from unresolved V genes, and the rest has no known cause. From that table come the V and J calls and clone size; the DNA was used to work out D and trimming. This sample comprises some 140,000 clones, around 93% of them detected only once. The top ten clonotypes cover 10% to 12% of the sample.

The time point label corresponds to: eleven to twelve months on ibrutinib. For TCR beta library preparation, roughly 1.8 micrograms of genomic DNA was extracted from cryopreserved PBMCs. High-throughput TCR beta sequencing was performed on longitudinal blood samples from CLL patients receiving ibrutinib monotherapy. The patients took part in an open-label, single-center phase 2 trial of ibrutinib monotherapy. These data belong to a study of cytotoxic CD8 clonotypes in ibrutinib-treated CLL (dated by TCRdb to the early 2020s). General notes on the study: The cohort was composed of some ten relapsed/refractory and about 16 treatment-naive patients; IGHV unmutated status was identified in around 17 patients. The response samples were drawn at a median of 12 months into treatment, with a range of roughly 6 to 40 months. An average of 255,043 productive templates and 94,082 productive rearrangements was obtained per sample. Of the 86 participants in the trial, approximately 25 had longitudinal samples available. Cryopreserved peripheral blood mononuclear cells were obtained prior to treatment, at the time of response, and at either disease progression or sustained remission. Responses were partial in some 24 patients and complete in 2; after median approximately 69 months follow-up, some 15 stayed in remission and about twelve progressed. Patients were still on ibrutinib when every remission and progressive disease sample was collected.

Results and caveats for the whole study, not just this receptor: At baseline, clonality was higher than in age-matched healthy donors and showed a strong correlation with circulating CD8+ T-cell counts. Clonality rose at ibrutinib response, remained stable during sustained remission, and dropped back toward baseline at progression. Sampling times were not matched between patients in sustained remission and patients whose disease was progressing, and lymph node repertoires were not examined. Public clonotypes were found to be uncommon and were observed to contract or remain stable during treatment; the increase in clonality was shown to reflect expansion of private clonotypes at ibrutinib response.

Recombination joined TRBV11-1 with TRBJ2-5, and 8 junction bases match TRBD2. Source: PBMCs, taken after 12 months of ibrutinib treatment. The TCR comes from a human donor with chronic lymphocytic leukemia. The CDR3 protein: CASNPGRGGRIETQYF. The sequenced DNA: TGTGCCAGCAATCCGGGCCGTGGCGGGAGGATAGAGACCCAGTACTTC.